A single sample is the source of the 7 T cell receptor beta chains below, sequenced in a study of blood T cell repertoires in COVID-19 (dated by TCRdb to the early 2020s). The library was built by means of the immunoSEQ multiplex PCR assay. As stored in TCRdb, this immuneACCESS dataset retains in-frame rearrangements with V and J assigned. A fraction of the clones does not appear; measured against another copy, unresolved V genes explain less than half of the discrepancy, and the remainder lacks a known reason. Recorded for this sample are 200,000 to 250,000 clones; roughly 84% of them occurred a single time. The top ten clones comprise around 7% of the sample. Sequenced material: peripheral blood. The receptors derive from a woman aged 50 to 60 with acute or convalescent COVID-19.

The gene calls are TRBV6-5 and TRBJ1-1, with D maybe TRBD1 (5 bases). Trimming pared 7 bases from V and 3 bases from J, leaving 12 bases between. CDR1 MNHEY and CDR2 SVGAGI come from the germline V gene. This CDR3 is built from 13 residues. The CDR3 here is CASTVRRDTEAFF. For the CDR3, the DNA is TGTGCCAGCACGGTTCGCAGGGACACTGAAGCTTTCTTT.

The CDR3 loop reads CSVALLATYEQYF. The CDR3 bases are TGCAGCGTTGCTTTACTAGCGACCTACGAGCAGTACTTC. This sequence joins TRBV29-1 and TRBJ2-7; TRBD2 matches at 7 bases. There are 13 residues in the CDR3. Losses at the gene ends were 4 bases for V and 2 bases for J; bases not matched to a gene: 5. Looked up from germline, CDR1 is SQVTM and CDR2 is ANQGSEA.

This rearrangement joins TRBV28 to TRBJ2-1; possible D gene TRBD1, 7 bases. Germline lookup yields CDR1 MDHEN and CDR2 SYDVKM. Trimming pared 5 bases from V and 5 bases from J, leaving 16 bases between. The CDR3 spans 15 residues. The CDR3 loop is CASSPRQGGNNEQFF. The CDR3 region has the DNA TGTGCCAGCAGTCCTCGACAGGGCGGGAACAATGAGCAGTTCTTC.

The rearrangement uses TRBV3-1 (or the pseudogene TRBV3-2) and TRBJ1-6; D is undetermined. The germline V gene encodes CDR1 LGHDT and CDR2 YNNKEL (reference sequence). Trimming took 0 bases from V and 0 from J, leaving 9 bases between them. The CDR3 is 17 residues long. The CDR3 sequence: CASSQETVGSYNSPLHF. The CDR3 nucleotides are TGTGCCAGCAGCCAAGAAACAGTCGGCTCCTATAATTCACCCCTCCACTTT.

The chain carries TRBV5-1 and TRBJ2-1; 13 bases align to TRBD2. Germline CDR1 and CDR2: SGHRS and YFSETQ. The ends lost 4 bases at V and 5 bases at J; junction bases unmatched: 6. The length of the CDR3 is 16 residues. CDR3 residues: CASSVTGTSGDNEQFF. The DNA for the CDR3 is TGCGCCAGCAGCGTTACCGGGACTAGCGGGGACAATGAGCAGTTCTTC. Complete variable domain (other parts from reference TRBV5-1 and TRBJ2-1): KAGVTQTPRYLIKTRGQQVTLSCSPISGHRSVSWYQQTPGQGLQFLFEYFSETQRNKGNFPGRFSGRQFSNSRSEMNVSTLELGDSALYLCASSVTGTSGDNEQFFGPGTRLTVL.

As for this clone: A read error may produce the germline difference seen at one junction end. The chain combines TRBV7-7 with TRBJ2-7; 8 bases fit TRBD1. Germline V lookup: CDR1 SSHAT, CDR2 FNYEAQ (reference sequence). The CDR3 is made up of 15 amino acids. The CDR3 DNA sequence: TGTGCTAGCAGCCCAGACAGGGGAAGCTCCTACGAGCAGTACTTC. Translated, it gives CASSPDRGSSYEQYF.

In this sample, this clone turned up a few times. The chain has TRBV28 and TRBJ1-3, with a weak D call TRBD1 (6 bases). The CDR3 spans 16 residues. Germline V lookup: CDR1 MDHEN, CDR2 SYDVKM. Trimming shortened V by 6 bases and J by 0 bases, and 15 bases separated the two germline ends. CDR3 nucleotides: TGTGCCAGCAGAGAGACAGGCTCGAGCTCTGGAAACACCATATATTTT. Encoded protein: CASRETGSSSGNTIYF.